Below, 24 T cell receptor beta chains from the same sample are listed, as sequenced in a study of T cell responses to AZD1222 COVID-19 vaccine. Clones were read by immunoSEQ multiplex PCR, and TCRdb kept only the in-frame ones, dropping some. The sample shows fewer than 150,000 clones, roughly 91% of them seen only once. Sequencing was performed on peripheral blood, taken 28 days after the second AZD1222 dose. These receptors all stem from an adult who received the AZD1222 COVID-19 vaccine.

The gene calls are TRBV3-1 (or the pseudogene TRBV3-2) and TRBJ1-4; 7 bases match TRBD1. The CDR3 runs to 15 residues. Germline CDR1 is LGHDT and CDR2 is YNNKEL (reference sequence). Trimming at V came to 1 base and at J to 4 bases, leaving 3 bases not matched to a gene. The CDR3 nucleotides read TGTGCCAGCAGCCAAGGGGGACAGATTAATGAAAAACTGTTTTTT. The encoded protein is CASSQGGQINEKLFF.

The J gene is TRBJ2-1, the V gene TRBV7-8; the match to TRBD2 covers 8 bases. The CDR3 runs 13 residues. Germline CDR1 SGHVS, CDR2 FQNEAQ. Losses at the gene ends were 5 bases for V and 11 bases for J; bases not matched to a gene: 8. CDR3 loop: CASSPGGGQQQFF. CDR3 nucleotides: TGTGCCAGCAGCCCCGGCGGGGGGCAGCAGCAGTTCTTC. Together with reference TRBV7-8 and TRBJ2-1, the CDR3 gives the full variable domain: GAGVSQSPRYKVAKRGQDVALRCDPISGHVSLFWYQQALGQGPEFLTYFQNEAQLDKSGLPSDRFFAERPEGSVSTLKIQRTQQEDSAVYLCASSPGGGQQQFFGPGTRLTVL.

V and J are TRBV4-1 and TRBJ2-5; 7 positions match TRBD1. This CDR3 spans 15 amino acids. In germline, CDR1 is MGHRA, CDR2 YSYEKL. After removal of 2 bases from V and 5 bases from J, the junction contained 8 bases not matched to a gene. CDR3 nucleotide sequence: TGCGCCAGCAGCCAATACCGACAGGGTGGGGAGACCCAGTACTTC. Protein product: CASSQYRQGGETQYF.

The V and J genes are TRBV27 and TRBJ1-1; a weak D match, TRBD1 (6 bases). The germline V and J ends were trimmed by 6 bases and 0 bases, with 17 bases remaining between them. Germline V CDR1 and CDR2: MNHEY, SMNVEV (reference sequence). CDR3 length: 16 amino acids. CDR3 bases: TGTGCCAGCAGACCGACGTTGCACAGGGTGAACACTGAAGCTTTCTTT. This encodes CASRPTLHRVNTEAFF.

This clone occurred once. V is TRBV3-1 (or the pseudogene TRBV3-2) and J is TRBJ2-2; 11 bases agree with TRBD2. Germline V gene lookup returns CDR1 LGHDT and CDR2 YNNKEL (reference sequence). Trimming removed 4 bases from V and 7 bases from J; junction bases left unmatched: 8. The CDR3 consists of 16 residues. CDR3 sequence (DNA): TGTGCCAGCAGCCGGGGACTAGCGGAGGGGCACGGGGAGCTGTTTTTT. Translating it yields CASSRGLAEGHGELFF.

This clone was detected a few times. The chain couples TRBV5-1 to TRBJ1-4; no firm D call. The CDR3 extends over 13 amino acids. Trimming took 2 bases from V and 5 from J, leaving 7 bases between them. The germline gives CDR1 SGHRS, CDR2 YFSETQ. The CDR3 nucleotides are TGCGCCAGCAGCTTTACAGAAAATGAAAAACTGTTTTTT. Encoded protein: CASSFTENEKLFF.

The gene calls are TRBV3-1 (or the pseudogene TRBV3-2) and TRBJ1-2; 8 nucleotides match TRBD1. The germline V gene encodes CDR1 LGHDT and CDR2 YNNKEL (reference sequence). Trimming took 4 bases from V and 7 from J; bases not matched to a gene: 14. The CDR3 spans 16 residues. CDR3 in amino acids: CASSLLGQGYRGGYTF. The CDR3 DNA reads TGTGCCAGCAGCCTGCTCGGACAGGGCTACCGGGGTGGCTACACCTTC.

This clone was detected only a few times. The chain joins TRBV6-2 or TRBV6-3 to TRBJ1-5, with 9 positions matching TRBD1. This CDR3 contains 17 residues. CDR1 and CDR2 from the germline V gene are MNHEY and SVGEGT. The ends lost 3 bases at V and 2 bases at J; junction bases unmatched: 8. The CDR3 DNA sequence: TGTGCCAGCAGTTATGAGCCAGGGACAGGGTGCAATCAGCCCCAGCATTTT. Amino acid sequence: CASSYEPGTGCNQPQHF.

This chain links TRBV7-9 with TRBJ1-1; D is ambiguous. The CDR3 is 12 amino acids. V was cut by 7 bases and J by 6 bases, with 12 bases left in between. Per the germline V gene, CDR1 is SEHNR and CDR2 is FQNEAQ (reference sequence). For the CDR3, the DNA is TGTGCCAGCACCCGACGCGGCGCTGAAGCTTTCTTT. Its translation is CASTRRGAEAFF.

The chain has TRBV7-2 and TRBJ1-1, with unresolved D. CDR3 length: 15 amino acids. V was shortened by 1 base and J by 3 bases, with 12 bases between the two germline ends. Germline loops: CDR1 SGHTA, CDR2 FQGNSA. DNA for the CDR3: TGTGCCAGCAGCTTAGGTCCGATTGGGCACACTGAAGCTTTCTTT. Protein product: CASSLGPIGHTEAFF.

The chain uses TRBV6-5 and TRBJ2-3; 9 bases map to TRBD1. V lost 5 bases to trimming and J lost 2 bases; unmatched junction nucleotides: 5. Germline V gene sequence: CDR1 MNHEY, CDR2 SVGAGI. The CDR3 covers 15 residues. The CDR3 DNA is TGTGCCAGCAGTCCCGGGACAGGGAACACAGATACGCAGTATTTT. The encoded protein is CASSPGTGNTDTQYF.

This chain links TRBV13 with TRBJ2-1; D uncertain. V was cut by 3 bases and J by 0 bases, with 0 bases left in between. This CDR3 region has 12 residues. Per germline, CDR1 PRHDT and CDR2 FYEKMQ (reference sequence). CDR3 nucleotide sequence: TGTGCCAGCAGCTTCTCCTACAATGAGCAGTTCTTC. It translates to CASSFSYNEQFF. Full variable domain (outside the CDR3, taken from reference TRBV13 and TRBJ2-1): AAGVIQSPRHLIKEKRETATLKCYPIPRHDTVYWYQQGPGQDPQFLISFYEKMQSDKGSIPDRFSAQQFSDYHSELNMSSLELGDSALYFCASSFSYNEQFFGPGTRLTVL.

J is TRBJ2-3 and V is TRBV4-2, with 7 positions matching TRBD2. The CDR3 spans 21 residues. V shed 4 bases, J shed 3 bases, and the junction held 25 bases outside the gene matches. Germline lookup yields CDR1 LGHNA and CDR2 YNFKEQ. The CDR3 reads CASSPMASGGELGVRTDTQYF. In DNA form, the CDR3 reads TGTGCCAGCAGCCCTATGGCTAGCGGAGGAGAGTTGGGTGTTAGGACAGATACGCAGTATTTT.

This rearrangement joins TRBV19 to TRBJ1-6; 9 bases align to TRBD1. Germline V CDR1 and CDR2: LNHDA, SQIVND (reference sequence). The CDR3 is 17 amino acids. V shed 5 bases and J 4 bases; nucleotides not matched to a gene: 9. CDR3 loop: CASSATTGGGYNSPLHF. DNA of the CDR3: TGTGCCAGTAGTGCGACGACAGGGGGGGGATATAATTCACCCCTCCACTTT. The variable domain in full, completed from reference TRBV19 and TRBJ1-6, reads DGGITQSPKYLFRKEGQNVTLSCEQNLNHDAMYWYRQDPGQGLRLIYYSQIVNDFQKGDIAEGYSVSREKKESFPLTVTSAQKNPTAFYLCASSATTGGGYNSPLHFGNGTRLTVT.

This chain links TRBV28 with TRBJ1-2, with a possible D match to TRBD1 (5 bases). In germline, CDR1 is MDHEN, CDR2 SYDVKM. With 4 bases removed from V and 5 bases from J, the gap between germline ends came to 20 bases. The CDR3 length is 16 residues. CDR3 loop: CASSWAGRPSEYGYTF. The CDR3 DNA follows: TGTGCCAGCAGTTGGGCAGGGAGACCGAGTGAATATGGCTACACCTTC.

The chain has TRBV27 and TRBJ1-2; 7 bases match TRBD1. The germline V gene has CDR1 MNHEY and CDR2 SMNVEV (reference sequence). V trimming: 6 bases; J trimming: 7 bases; junction bases outside the gene matches: 8. This CDR3 comprises 13 residues. CDR3 residues: CASREGGLSGYTF. DNA for the CDR3: TGTGCCAGCAGAGAAGGGGGCTTGAGTGGCTACACCTTC.

As concerns this clone: One end of the junction does not line up with germline, which may come from a read error. The chain has TRBV5-8 and TRBJ1-1, with 11 nucleotides matching TRBD1. CDR3 length equals 16 residues. The germline V gene encodes CDR1 SGHTS and CDR2 YDEGEE. The CDR3 DNA sequence: TGTGCCAGCAGGTTGGACAGGGGGCTAGCGAACACTGAAGCTTTCTTT. Encoded protein: CASRLDRGLANTEAFF.

The chain couples TRBV19 to TRBJ2-1, with D perhaps TRBD2 (6 bases). The CDR3 has 19 residues. Germline CDR1 reads LNHDA; CDR2 reads SQIVND (reference sequence). V gave up 0 bases and J gave up 3 bases, with 21 bases separating them. CDR3 protein: CASSIDLGGTPKGYNEQFF. The DNA for the CDR3 is TGTGCCAGTAGTATAGATCTGGGCGGGACCCCGAAGGGCTACAATGAGCAGTTCTTC. Together with reference TRBV19 and TRBJ2-1, the CDR3 gives the full variable domain: DGGITQSPKYLFRKEGQNVTLSCEQNLNHDAMYWYRQDPGQGLRLIYYSQIVNDFQKGDIAEGYSVSREKKESFPLTVTSAQKNPTAFYLCASSIDLGGTPKGYNEQFFGPGTRLTVL.

V usage is TRBV20-1 and J usage is TRBJ2-1; a weak D match, TRBD2 (6 bases). The CDR3 sequence is 11 residues long. Looked up from germline, CDR1 is DFQATT and CDR2 is SNEGSKA (reference sequence). V shed 5 bases and J shed 15 bases, with 17 bases lying between them. In nucleotides, the CDR3 is TGCAGTGCTGAGGAAACGGGGGTTTCGTTCTTC. Its translation: CSAEETGVSFF.

This chain's CDR3 is CAWAQGGGYGYTF. In DNA, the CDR3 is TGTGCCTGGGCTCAGGGCGGGGGCTATGGCTACACCTTC. The rearrangement links TRBV30 to TRBJ1-2, with D perhaps TRBD1 (5 bases). V lost 5 bases and J 4 bases, leaving 14 bases between the germline ends. CDR3 length: 13 amino acids. Germline V CDR1 and CDR2: GTSNPN, SVGIG (reference sequence).

In the case of this clone: The same CDR3 can be traced to other DNA sequences in this sample. The rearrangement joins TRBV7-9 to TRBJ1-2; a possible D gene is TRBD1 (6 bases). This CDR3 region has 15 residues. The germline gives CDR1 SEHNR, CDR2 FQNEAQ (reference sequence). Trimming removed 1 base at V and 4 bases at J, with 13 bases between. CDR3 bases: TGTGCCAGCAGCTTAGTAGGTACAGGGTCCTATGGCTACACCTTC. Translating gives CASSLVGTGSYGYTF. Full variable domain (missing parts from reference TRBV7-9 and TRBJ1-2): DTGVSQNPRHKITKRGQNVTFRCDPISEHNRLYWYRQTLGQGPEFLTYFQNEAQLEKSRLLSDRFSAERPKGSFSTLEIQRTEQGDSAMYLCASSLVGTGSYGYTFGSGTRLTVV.

The chain couples TRBV5-6 to TRBJ1-2, with 8 bases aligning to TRBD1. CDR1 and CDR2 (germline): SGHDT, YYEEEE. The J segment lost 2 bases and the V segment lost 0 bases, leaving 3 bases of the junction unmatched. The CDR3 totals 15 residues. The CDR3 protein is CASSLGDRRNYGYTF. Here the CDR3 DNA reads TGTGCCAGCAGCTTGGGGGACAGGAGAAACTATGGCTACACCTTC. Using reference TRBV5-6 and TRBJ1-2 for the parts outside the CDR3, the full variable domain is DAGVTQSPTHLIKTRGQQVTLRCSPKSGHDTVSWYQQALGQGPQFIFQYYEEEERQRGNFPDRFSGHQFPNYSSELNVNALLLGDSALYLCASSLGDRRNYGYTFGSGTRLTVV.

The rearrangement joins TRBV28 to TRBJ1-4, with 9 bases identical to TRBD1. V shed 6 bases and J 8 bases; nucleotides not matched to a gene: 10. In germline, CDR1 is MDHEN, CDR2 SYDVKM. The CDR3 length is 15 residues. The CDR3 spells CASSQGGQGREKLFF. The CDR3 DNA reads TGTGCCAGCAGCCAGGGGGGACAGGGTCGGGAAAAACTGTTTTTT.

This chain uses TRBV9 with TRBJ2-7, with 7 nucleotides matching TRBD2. CDR3 length: 15 amino acids. The ends lost 0 bases at V and 3 bases at J; junction bases unmatched: 6. Germline V CDR1 and CDR2: SGDLS, YYNGEE. The CDR3 DNA reads TGTGCCAGCAGCGTAGCTGCGGGAGACCGCTACGAGCAGTACTTC. Translated, it gives CASSVAAGDRYEQYF.